These 20 T cell receptor beta chains share one sample of origin, sequenced in a study of shared clonotypes between healthy human individuals. Produced via immunoSEQ multiplex PCR; TCRdb's table is partial and in-frame only. The repertoire holds 2 million to 2.5 million clones, with 85% to 95% as singletons. The sample was naive CD4+ T cells from PBMCs. Noted subset: CD45RA+ positively selected. These receptors were taken from a man aged 18 to 30 in good health. Some clones in this sample may be carry-over from other donors' samples.

This chain connects TRBV6-4 to TRBJ1-2, with a weak D call TRBD1 (5 bases). Trimming took off 6 bases at V and 7 bases at J, with 27 bases between the two ends. In germline, CDR1 is MRHNA, CDR2 SNTAGT. The CDR3 runs to 17 residues. The CDR3 coding sequence is TGTGCCAGCAGCTACTACCCTGGGGGTGGCAGTCCGGGTGGCTACACCTTC. It codes for CASSYYPGGGSPGGYTF.

CDR3: CASSGTGTYGYTF. The CDR3 DNA follows: TGTGCCAGCAGCGGGACAGGTACCTATGGCTACACCTTC. This chain links TRBV25-1 with TRBJ1-2, with 8 bases lining up with TRBD1. Trimming at V came to 6 bases and at J to 4 bases, leaving 4 bases not matched to a gene. The CDR3 loop spans 13 amino acids. CDR1 is MGHDK and CDR2 is SYGVNS in the germline V gene.

The chain links TRBV9 to TRBJ2-5; D may be TRBD1 or TRBD2 (5 bases each). V gave up 0 bases and J gave up 4 bases, with 13 bases separating them. The germline CDR1 and CDR2 sequences are SGDLS and YYNGEE. The CDR3 loop spans 15 amino acids. In DNA form, the CDR3 reads TGTGCCAGCAGCGTAGTCGGGGCAGGACGAGAGACCCAGTACTTC. The encoded protein is CASSVVGAGRETQYF.

The rearrangement links TRBV29-1 to TRBJ2-3, with D possibly TRBD2 on 6 matching bases. The CDR3 extends over 16 amino acids. Trimming pared 4 bases from V and 7 bases from J, leaving 24 bases between. The V gene's germline CDR1 is SQVTM and CDR2 ANQGSEA. This CDR3 reads CSVGVVMRDLGNTQYF. Written as DNA, the CDR3 is TGCAGCGTTGGAGTGGTAATGAGGGACTTGGGAAATACGCAGTATTTT.

CDR3 region: CASSEAPVEREERNEQFF. The CDR3 bases are TGTGCCAGCAGTGAAGCCCCGGTAGAGCGGGAGGAGAGAAATGAGCAGTTCTTC. J is TRBJ2-1 and V is TRBV2, with TRBD2 identical over 9 bases. The CDR3 is 18 amino acids. V shed 0 bases, J shed 7 bases, and the junction held 13 bases outside the gene matches. Germline V gene sequence: CDR1 SNHLY, CDR2 FYNNEI.

The rearrangement joins TRBV18 to TRBJ1-4; 7 positions agree with TRBD1. V lost 3 bases, J lost 8 bases, and 9 bases stayed unmatched. This CDR3 spans 15 amino acids. Germline assignment: CDR1 KGHSH and CDR2 LQKENI. The CDR3 DNA sequence: TGTGCCAGCTCACCGAATACAGGGGAGCACGAAAAACTGTTTTTT. Translation: CASSPNTGEHEKLFF.

This chain uses TRBV7-9 with TRBJ2-4; D is perhaps TRBD2 (7 bases). Trimming took off 1 base at V and 15 bases at J, with 16 bases between the two ends. Germline V CDR1 and CDR2: SEHNR, FQNEAQ (reference sequence). The CDR3 spans 13 residues. DNA for the CDR3: TGTGCCAGCAGCTTAGAAGGGGGGGCTATTAGGTACTTC. Translation gives CASSLEGGAIRYF.

With regard to this clone: Additional DNA sequences in this sample encode the identical CDR3. This chain connects TRBV9 to TRBJ2-7; 8 bases are a match to TRBD2. This CDR3 is built from 13 residues. V lost 0 bases, J lost 7 bases, and 3 bases stayed unmatched. Germline V CDR1 and CDR2: SGDLS, YYNGEE. CDR3 nucleotides: TGTGCCAGCAGCGTAGGAGCGGGGGATGAGCAGTACTTC. Its translation is CASSVGAGDEQYF.

V usage is TRBV14 and J usage is TRBJ1-1; 9 bases map to TRBD1. From germline, CDR1 is SGHDN and CDR2 FVKESK. The V segment lost 4 bases and the J segment 5 bases; nucleotides outside the gene matches: 5. The CDR3 runs to 14 residues. CDR3 amino acids: CASSLTGGRTEAFF. As DNA, the CDR3 is TGTGCCAGCAGCCTGACAGGGGGAAGGACTGAAGCTTTCTTT.

The rearrangement joins TRBV6-1 to TRBJ2-3; 9 nucleotides match TRBD2. In germline, CDR1 is MNHNS, CDR2 SASEGT. The CDR3 runs to 15 residues. V lost 8 bases and J lost 0; bases outside the gene matches: 6. CDR3 loop: CASPTSGLSTDTQYF. The CDR3 DNA is TGTGCCAGCCCCACTAGCGGGCTTAGCACAGATACGCAGTATTTT.

This chain uses TRBV6-5 with TRBJ2-2, with 8 bases matching TRBD1. Germline lookup yields CDR1 MNHEY and CDR2 SVGAGI. This CDR3 region has 15 residues. The junction had 3 bases not matched to a gene; V was cut back by 2 bases and J by 4 bases. CDR3 nucleotides: TGTGCCAGCAGTTACACGACAGGGGTCACCGGGGAGCTGTTTTTT. Protein sequence: CASSYTTGVTGELFF.

This clone was detected only a few times. Other nucleotide sequences from this sample produce the same CDR3. The gene calls are TRBV6-5 and TRBJ1-1, with D maybe TRBD1 (5 bases). Trimming pared 0 bases from V and 4 bases from J, leaving 6 bases between. The CDR3 totals 13 residues. Germline V CDR1 and CDR2: MNHEY, SVGAGI. In DNA, the CDR3 is TGTGCCAGCAGTTACTCGAGGGGCACTGAAGCTTTCTTT. Translated: CASSYSRGTEAFF.

The chain uses TRBV27 and TRBJ2-1; no clear D gene. Germline CDR1 MNHEY, CDR2 SMNVEV (reference sequence). The germline V and J ends were trimmed by 2 bases and 4 bases, with 12 bases remaining between them. The CDR3 is 15 residues long. CDR3 amino acids: CASSLGVPPYNEQFF. The DNA of the CDR3 is TGTGCCAGCAGTTTAGGTGTACCACCTTACAATGAGCAGTTCTTC.

The rearrangement uses TRBV7-9 and TRBJ2-7; 8 bases align to TRBD2. The length of the CDR3 is 16 residues. Germline loops: CDR1 SEHNR, CDR2 FQNEAQ (reference sequence). The V and J ends lost 5 bases and 4 bases, in that order; junction bases with no gene match: 13. The CDR3 DNA sequence: TGTGCCAGCAGCCAAGGACTCAGCGGGAGTGGGTACGAGCAGTACTTC. Translation gives CASSQGLSGSGYEQYF.

The DNA of the CDR3 is TGTGCCAGCAGCCAGGACAGCACATTCATGAACACTGAAGCTTTCTTT. Protein: CASSQDSTFMNTEAFF. The chain joins TRBV14 to TRBJ1-1; the D gene is possibly TRBD1 (6 bases). Germline values: CDR1 SGHDN, CDR2 FVKESK. The CDR3 sequence is 16 residues long. Trimming cost V 3 bases and J 0 bases, with 14 bases left between them.

The chain joins TRBV28 to TRBJ2-1, with 9 bases identical to TRBD1. CDR1 and CDR2 from the germline V gene are MDHEN and SYDVKM. This CDR3 has 15 residues. V lost 5 bases and J lost 7; bases outside the gene matches: 9. In nucleotides, the CDR3 is TGTGCCAGCAGTACCTCGGGACAGGGAAGGAATGAGCAGTTCTTC. Translation gives CASSTSGQGRNEQFF.

J is TRBJ2-7 and V is TRBV5-4, with D unclear. Germline V CDR1 and CDR2: SGHNT, YYREEE (reference sequence). This CDR3 has 13 residues. V was pared by 0 bases and J by 2 bases, with 6 bases between. This chain's CDR3 is CASSLDQTYEQYF. CDR3 in DNA: TGTGCCAGCAGCTTGGACCAAACCTACGAGCAGTACTTC.

The J gene is TRBJ1-2, the V gene TRBV5-6; no clear D gene. V gave up 0 bases and J gave up 4 bases, with 13 bases separating them. Germline lookup yields CDR1 SGHDT and CDR2 YYEEEE. The CDR3 covers 15 residues. DNA for the CDR3: TGTGCCAGCAGCTTGGGCCGCCCCGGTGGCTATGGCTACACCTTC. Its translation is CASSLGRPGGYGYTF.

This CDR3 is CASSFSPMGRGAQAEAFF. The DNA of the CDR3 is TGTGCCAGCAGTTTCTCCCCCATGGGGCGGGGGGCGCAAGCTGAAGCTTTCTTT. The gene calls are TRBV28 and TRBJ1-1; possibly TRBD1 for D (6 bases). Per the germline V gene, CDR1 is MDHEN and CDR2 is SYDVKM. This CDR3 comprises 18 residues. The V end was cut by 3 bases, the J end by 6 bases, with 26 bases between.

The genes are TRBV5-6 and TRBJ1-4; TRBD1 might be the D (5 bases). Germline CDR1 and CDR2: SGHDT and YYEEEE. CDR3 length equals 14 residues. V lost 3 bases to trimming and J lost 8 bases, with 14 bases between them. Written as DNA, the CDR3 is TGTGCCAGCAGCTCCCGGGGGACCCGAGAAAAACTGTTTTTT. Translation: CASSSRGTREKLFF.